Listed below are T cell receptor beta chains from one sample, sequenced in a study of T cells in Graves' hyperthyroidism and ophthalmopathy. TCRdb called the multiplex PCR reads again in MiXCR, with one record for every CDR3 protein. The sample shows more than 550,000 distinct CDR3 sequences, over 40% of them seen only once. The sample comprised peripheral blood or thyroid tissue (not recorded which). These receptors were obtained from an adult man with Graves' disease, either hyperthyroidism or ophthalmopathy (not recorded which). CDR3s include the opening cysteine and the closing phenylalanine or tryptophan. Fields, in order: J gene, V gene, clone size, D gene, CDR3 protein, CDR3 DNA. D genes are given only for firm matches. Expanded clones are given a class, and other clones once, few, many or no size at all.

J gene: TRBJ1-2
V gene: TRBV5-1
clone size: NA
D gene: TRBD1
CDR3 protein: CVSSSGTGQSNYGYTF
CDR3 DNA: TGCGTCAGCAGCTCAGGGACAGGACAATCTAACTATGGCTACACCTTC

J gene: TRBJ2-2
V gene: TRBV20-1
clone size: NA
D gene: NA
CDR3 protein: CSARGSTSNTGELFF
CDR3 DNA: TGCAGTGCTAGAGGGAGCACTTCGAACACCGGGGAGCTGTTTTTT

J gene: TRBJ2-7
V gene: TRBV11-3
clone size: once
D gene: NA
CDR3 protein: CASSLRHNSYEQYF
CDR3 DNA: TGTGCCAGCAGCTTAAGACACAACTCCTACGAGCAGTACTTC

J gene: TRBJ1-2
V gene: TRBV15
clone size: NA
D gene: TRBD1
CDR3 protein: CATSRDRGLVGYTF
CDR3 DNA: TGTGCCACCAGCAGGGATAGGGGGCTAGTTGGCTACACCTTC

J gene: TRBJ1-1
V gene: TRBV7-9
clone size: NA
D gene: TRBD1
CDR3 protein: CASSRGTGVFTEAFF
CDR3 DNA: TGTGCCAGCAGCAGAGGGACAGGGGTTTTCACTGAAGCTTTCTTT

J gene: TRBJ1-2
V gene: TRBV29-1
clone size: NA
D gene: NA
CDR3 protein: CSVPRAELDGYTF
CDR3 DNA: TGCAGCGTTCCCAGGGCGGAGCTTGATGGCTACACCTTC

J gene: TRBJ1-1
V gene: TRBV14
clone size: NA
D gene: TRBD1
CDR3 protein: CASSHGQGENTEAFF
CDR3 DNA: TGTGCCAGCAGCCATGGACAGGGGGAGAACACTGAAGCTTTCTTT

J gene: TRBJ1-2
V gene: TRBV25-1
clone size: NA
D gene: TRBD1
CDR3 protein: CASSGTTGVDGYTF
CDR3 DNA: TGTGCCAGCAGCGGTACGACAGGGGTTGACGGCTACACCTTC

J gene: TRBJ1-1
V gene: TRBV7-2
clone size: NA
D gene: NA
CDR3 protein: CASSYRAAPNTEAFF
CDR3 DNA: TGTGCCAGCAGTTACAGGGCAGCTCCGAACACTGAAGCTTTCTTT

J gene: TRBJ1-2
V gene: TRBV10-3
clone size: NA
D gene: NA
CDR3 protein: CAIGEGTSSYGYTF
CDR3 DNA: TGTGCCATCGGTGAAGGGACCAGCAGCTATGGCTACACCTTC

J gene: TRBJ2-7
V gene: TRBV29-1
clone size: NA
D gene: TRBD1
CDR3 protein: CSVIEARDRREQYF
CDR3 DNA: TGCAGCGTTATTGAGGCTCGGGACAGGCGGGAGCAGTACTTC

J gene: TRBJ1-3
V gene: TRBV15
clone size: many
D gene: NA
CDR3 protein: CATSRGRFSGNTIYF
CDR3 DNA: TGTGCCACCAGCAGGGGACGGTTCTCTGGAAACACCATATATTTT

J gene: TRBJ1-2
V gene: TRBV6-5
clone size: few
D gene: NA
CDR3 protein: CASRNTGGYTF
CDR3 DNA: TGTGCCAGCAGGAACACAGGGGGCTACACCTTC

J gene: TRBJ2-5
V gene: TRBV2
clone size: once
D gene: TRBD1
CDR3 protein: CASQGQAKETQYF
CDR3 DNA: TGTGCCAGCCAAGGACAGGCCAAAGAGACCCAGTACTTC

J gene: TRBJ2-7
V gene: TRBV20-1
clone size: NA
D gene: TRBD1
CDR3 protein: CSASGHTGQGGYEQYF
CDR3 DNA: TGCAGTGCTAGTGGTCACACGGGACAGGGGGGCTACGAGCAGTACTTC

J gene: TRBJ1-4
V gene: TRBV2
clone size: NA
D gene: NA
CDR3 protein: CASSRGLENEKLFF
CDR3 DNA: TGTGCCAGCAGCAGGGGCTTGGAGAATGAAAAACTGTTTTTT

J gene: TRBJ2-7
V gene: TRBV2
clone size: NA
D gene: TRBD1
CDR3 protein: CATSARDRLKDEQYF
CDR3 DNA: TGTGCCACCAGTGCTAGGGACAGGCTGAAGGACGAGCAGTACTTC

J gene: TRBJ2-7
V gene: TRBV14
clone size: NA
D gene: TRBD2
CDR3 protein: CASSQDPGLAGEQYF
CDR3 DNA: TGTGCCAGCAGCCAAGACCCGGGACTAGCGGGCGAGCAGTACTTC

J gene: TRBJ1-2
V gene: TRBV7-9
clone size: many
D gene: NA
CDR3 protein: CASSSGVYYGYTF
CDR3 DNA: TGTGCCAGCAGCTCAGGGGTGTACTATGGCTACACCTTC

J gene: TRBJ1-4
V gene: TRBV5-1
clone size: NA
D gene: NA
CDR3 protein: CASSSTVSRGQRNEKLFF
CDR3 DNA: TGCGCCAGCAGCTCGACTGTGAGTCGGGGGCAGAGAAATGAAAAACTGTTTTTT

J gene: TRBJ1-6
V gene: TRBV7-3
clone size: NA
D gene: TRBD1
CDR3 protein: CASSPDRGRSYNSPLHF
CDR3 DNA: TGTGCCAGCAGCCCGGACAGGGGTAGGTCCTATAATTCACCCCTCCACTTT

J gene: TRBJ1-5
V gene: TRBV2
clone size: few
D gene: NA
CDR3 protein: CASRVGDYSNQPQHF
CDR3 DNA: TGTGCCAGCAGGGTCGGGGACTATAGCAATCAGCCCCAGCATTTT

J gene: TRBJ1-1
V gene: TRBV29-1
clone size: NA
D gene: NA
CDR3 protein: CSAEIWNTEAFF
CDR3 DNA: TGCAGCGCAGAAATTTGGAACACTGAAGCTTTCTTT

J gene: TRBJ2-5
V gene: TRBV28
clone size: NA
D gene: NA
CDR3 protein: CASRLQGVETQYF
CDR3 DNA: TGTGCCAGCAGACTCCAGGGAGTAGAGACCCAGTACTTC

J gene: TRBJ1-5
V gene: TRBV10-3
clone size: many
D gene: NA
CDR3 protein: CAISEGRLQPQHF
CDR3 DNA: TGTGCCATCAGTGAAGGTCGTCTTCAGCCCCAGCATTTT

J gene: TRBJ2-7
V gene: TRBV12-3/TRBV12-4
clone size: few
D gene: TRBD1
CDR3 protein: CASSPKGQGYHEQYF
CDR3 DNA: TGTGCCAGCAGTCCCAAGGGACAGGGGTACCACGAGCAGTACTTC

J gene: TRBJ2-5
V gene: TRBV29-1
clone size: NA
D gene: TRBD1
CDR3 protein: CSAEGQGAWETQYF
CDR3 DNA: TGCAGCGCCGAGGGACAGGGGGCGTGGGAGACCCAGTACTTC

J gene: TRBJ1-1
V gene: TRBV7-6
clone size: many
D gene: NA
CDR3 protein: CASSLVPNMNTEAFF
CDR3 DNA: TGTGCCAGCAGCTTAGTTCCGAACATGAACACTGAAGCTTTCTTT

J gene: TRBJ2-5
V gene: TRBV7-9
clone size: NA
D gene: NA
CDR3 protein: CASSLVGTPKETQYF
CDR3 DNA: TGTGCCAGCAGCTTGGTGGGGACTCCCAAAGAGACCCAGTACTTC

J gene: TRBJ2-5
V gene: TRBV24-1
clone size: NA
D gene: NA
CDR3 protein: CATSAGEETQYF
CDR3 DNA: TGTGCCACCAGTGCGGGGGAGGAGACCCAGTACTTC

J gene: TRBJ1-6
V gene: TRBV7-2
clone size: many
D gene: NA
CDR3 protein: CASSPGEFESPLHF
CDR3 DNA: TGTGCCAGCAGCCCAGGGGAATTCGAATCACCCCTCCACTTT

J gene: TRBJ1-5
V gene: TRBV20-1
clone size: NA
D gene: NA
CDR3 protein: CSARGGTLSNQPQHF
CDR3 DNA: TGCAGTGCTAGAGGGGGGACACTTAGCAATCAGCCCCAGCATTTT

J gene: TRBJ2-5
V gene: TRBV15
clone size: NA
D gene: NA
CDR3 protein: CATNKNGAQYF
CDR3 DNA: TGTGCCACCAACAAGAACGGGGCCCAGTACTTC

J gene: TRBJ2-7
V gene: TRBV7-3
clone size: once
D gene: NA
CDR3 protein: CASSLTAGATSYEQYF
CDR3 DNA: TGTGCCAGCAGCTTAACGGCAGGGGCTACCTCCTACGAGCAGTACTTC

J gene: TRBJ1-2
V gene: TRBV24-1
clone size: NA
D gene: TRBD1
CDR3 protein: CASSPGTGPGYTF
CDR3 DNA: TGTGCCAGCAGTCCCGGGACAGGCCCTGGCTACACCTTC

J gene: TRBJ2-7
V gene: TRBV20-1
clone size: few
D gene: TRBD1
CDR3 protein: CSAAGTGAPGREQYF
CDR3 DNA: TGCAGTGCGGCCGGGACAGGGGCCCCGGGGCGCGAGCAGTACTTC

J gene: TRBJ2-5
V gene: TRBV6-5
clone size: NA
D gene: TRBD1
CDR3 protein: CASGRTGAKETQYF
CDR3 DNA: TGTGCCAGCGGTCGGACAGGGGCGAAAGAGACCCAGTACTTC

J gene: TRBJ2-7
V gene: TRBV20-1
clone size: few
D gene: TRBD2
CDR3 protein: CSARDRLAGGRSYEQYF
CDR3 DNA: TGCAGTGCTAGAGATCGGCTAGCGGGAGGCCGCTCCTACGAGCAGTACTTC

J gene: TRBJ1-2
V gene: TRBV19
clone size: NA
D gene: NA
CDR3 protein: CASSGDGPNYGYTF
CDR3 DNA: TGTGCCAGTAGTGGGGACGGACCTAACTATGGCTACACCTTC

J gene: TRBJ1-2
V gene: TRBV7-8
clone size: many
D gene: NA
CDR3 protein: CASSLWANYGYTF
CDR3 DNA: TGTGCCAGCAGCTTATGGGCGAACTATGGCTACACCTTC

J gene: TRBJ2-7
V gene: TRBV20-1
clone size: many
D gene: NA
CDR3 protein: CSASSVRLQYF
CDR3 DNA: TGCAGTGCTAGCTCTGTGCGATTGCAGTACTTC

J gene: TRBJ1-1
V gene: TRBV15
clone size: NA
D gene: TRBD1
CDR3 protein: CATSRDKGTGNTEAFF
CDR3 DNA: TGTGCCACCAGCAGAGATAAAGGGACAGGAAACACTGAAGCTTTCTTT

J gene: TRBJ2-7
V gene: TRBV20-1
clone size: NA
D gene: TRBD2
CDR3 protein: CSARPLRGEGTYEQYF
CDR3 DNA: TGCAGTGCTAGACCTCTTCGTGGGGAGGGTACCTACGAGCAGTACTTC

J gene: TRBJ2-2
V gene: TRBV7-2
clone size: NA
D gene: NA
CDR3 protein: CASSTSTGELFF
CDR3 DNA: TGTGCCAGCAGCACTTCGACAGGGGAGCTGTTTTTT

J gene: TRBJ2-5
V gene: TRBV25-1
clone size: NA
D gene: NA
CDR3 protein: CASSAMGGGETQYF
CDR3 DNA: TGTGCCAGCAGTGCTATGGGCGGGGGCGAGACCCAGTACTTC

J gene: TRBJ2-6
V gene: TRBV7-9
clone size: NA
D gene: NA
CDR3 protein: CASSMQGSAVLTF
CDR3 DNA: TGTGCCAGCAGCATGCAGGGGTCCGCCGTCCTGACTTTC

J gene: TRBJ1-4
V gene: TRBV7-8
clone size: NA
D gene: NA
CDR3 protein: CASSSVAGASEKLFF
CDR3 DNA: TGTGCCAGCAGCTCGGTAGCGGGGGCCAGTGAAAAACTGTTTTTT

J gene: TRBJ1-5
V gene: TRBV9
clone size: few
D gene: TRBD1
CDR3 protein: CASWGGQGVNQPQHF
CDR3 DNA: TGTGCCAGCTGGGGGGGGCAGGGGGTTAATCAGCCCCAGCATTTT

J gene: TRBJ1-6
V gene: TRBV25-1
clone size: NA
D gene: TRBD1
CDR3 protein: CASVVGAGGSPLHF
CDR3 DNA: TGTGCCAGCGTTGTAGGGGCAGGGGGCTCACCCCTCCACTTT

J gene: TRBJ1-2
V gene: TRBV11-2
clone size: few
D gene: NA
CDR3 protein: CASSPDHYGYTF
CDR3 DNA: TGTGCCAGCAGCCCGGACCACTATGGCTACACCTTC

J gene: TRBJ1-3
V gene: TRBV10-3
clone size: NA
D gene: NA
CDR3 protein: CAIRATGPSGNTIYF
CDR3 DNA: TGTGCCATCAGAGCCACAGGCCCCTCTGGAAACACCATATATTTT

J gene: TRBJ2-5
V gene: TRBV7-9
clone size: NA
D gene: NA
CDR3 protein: CASSRRQGAGTEPKETQYF
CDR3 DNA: TGTGCCAGCAGTCGACGCCAGGGAGCGGGCACTGAACCAAAAGAGACCCAGTACTTC

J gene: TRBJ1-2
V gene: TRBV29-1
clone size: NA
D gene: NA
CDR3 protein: CSDAPGVGPYGYTF
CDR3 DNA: TGCAGCGACGCCCCGGGTGTGGGGCCTTATGGCTACACCTTC

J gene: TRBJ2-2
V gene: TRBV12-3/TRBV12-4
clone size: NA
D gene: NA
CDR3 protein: CASSFYVRGPYTGELFF
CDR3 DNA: TGTGCCAGCAGTTTTTACGTCCGGGGGCCGTACACCGGGGAGCTGTTTTTT

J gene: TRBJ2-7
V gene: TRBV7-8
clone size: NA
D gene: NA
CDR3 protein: CASSLVGGFGHEQYF
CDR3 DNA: TGTGCCAGCAGCTTAGTTGGGGGGTTCGGACACGAGCAGTACTTC

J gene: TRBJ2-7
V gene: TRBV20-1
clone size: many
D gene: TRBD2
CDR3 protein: CSARGGGLLYEQYF
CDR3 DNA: TGCAGTGCTAGAGGGGGGGGTCTCCTCTACGAGCAGTACTTC

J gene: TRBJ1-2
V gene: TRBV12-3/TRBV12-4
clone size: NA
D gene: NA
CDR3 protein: CASSRTPTGGYTF
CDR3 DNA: TGTGCCAGCAGCCGAACCCCGACGGGAGGCTACACCTTC

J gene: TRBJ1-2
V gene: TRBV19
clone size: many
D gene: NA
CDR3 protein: CASNFRGNYGYTF
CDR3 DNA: TGTGCCAGTAACTTCAGAGGAAACTATGGCTACACCTTC

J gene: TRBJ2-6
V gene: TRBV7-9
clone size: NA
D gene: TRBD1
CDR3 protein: CASSFEGQGAGANVLTF
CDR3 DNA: TGTGCCAGCAGCTTTGAGGGACAGGGGGCCGGGGCCAACGTCCTGACTTTC

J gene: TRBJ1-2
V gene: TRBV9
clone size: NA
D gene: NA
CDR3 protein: CASSVASGTDFDYTF
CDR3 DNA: TGTGCCAGCAGCGTAGCATCAGGGACCGACTTCGACTACACCTTC